Sequencing of this TCR beta chain was carried out in a study of CD8 T cells in Susac syndrome. Sequencing of TCR beta was carried out in blood CD8+ and CD4+ T cells. CD8+ and CD4+ T cells were negatively isolated; TEMRA cells were FACS-enriched. Random hexamers served to reverse transcribe about 0.5 to 1 ug RNA. Multiplex immunoSEQ PCR targeted 54 Vbeta and 13 Jbeta TCR beta segments. A single record per CDR3 protein comes from TCRdb applying MiXCR to the immunoSEQ multiplex PCR reads. The sample includes 50,000 to 65,000 distinct CDR3 sequences, approximately 94% of them seen just once. This CDR3 is built from 15 residues. Unmatched junction bases numbered 7, after V lost 5 bases and J lost 7 bases. Germline V gives CDR1 SGHVS, CDR2 FNYEAQ.

Material: CD8+ T cells from PBMCs. This chain uses TRBV7-6 with TRBJ2-2, with 10 positions matching TRBD1. The sequence was obtained from a human donor in good health. The CDR3 bases are TGTGCCAGCAGCATAAGACAGGGGGCTAACGGGGAGCTGTTTTTT. Translating it yields CASSIRQGANGELFF.